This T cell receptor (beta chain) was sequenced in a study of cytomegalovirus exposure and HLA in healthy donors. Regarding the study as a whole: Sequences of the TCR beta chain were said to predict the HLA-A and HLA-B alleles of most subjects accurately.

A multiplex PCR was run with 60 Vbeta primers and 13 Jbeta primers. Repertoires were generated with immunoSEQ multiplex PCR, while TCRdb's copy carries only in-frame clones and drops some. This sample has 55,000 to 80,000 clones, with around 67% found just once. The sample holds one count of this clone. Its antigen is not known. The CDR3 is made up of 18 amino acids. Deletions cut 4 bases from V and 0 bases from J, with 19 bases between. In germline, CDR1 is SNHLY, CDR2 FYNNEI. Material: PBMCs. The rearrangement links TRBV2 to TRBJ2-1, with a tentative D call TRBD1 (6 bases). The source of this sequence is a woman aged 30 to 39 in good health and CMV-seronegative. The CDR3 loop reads CASSAPLSSTGSYNEQFF. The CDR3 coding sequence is TGTGCCAGCAGTGCTCCTCTAAGTTCGACAGGCTCCTACAATGAGCAGTTCTTC. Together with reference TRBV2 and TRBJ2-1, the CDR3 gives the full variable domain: EPEVTQTPSHQVTQMGQEVILRCVPISNHLYFYWYRQILGQKVEFLVSFYNNEISEKSEIFDDQFSVERPDGSNFTLKIRSTKLEDSAMYFCASSAPLSSTGSYNEQFFGPGTRLTVL.